This T cell receptor beta chain was retrieved from a study of cytomegalovirus exposure and HLA in healthy donors. Study-level information: Earlier, 100 million or so unique TCR beta sequences were recovered from 170 million or so T cells by an analysis.

J gave up 9 bases and V 0 bases, and 3 bases lay outside the gene matches. The CDR3 loop spans 16 amino acids. The germline V gene encodes CDR1 SGHTA and CDR2 FQGNSA. In the PCR, 60 Vbeta and 13 Jbeta primers were used. Assay: immunoSEQ multiplex PCR; the TCRdb copy retains only in-frame clones and omits some. The data contain about 140,000 clones, approximately 67% of them singletons. Study results and limitations: For most subjects, TCR beta sequences were reported to predict HLA-A and HLA-B alleles with accuracy. With later analysis, a missense DCLRE1C variant became linked to TCR beta V- and J-gene trimming.

Concerning this clone: Its antigen is not known.

This TCR was recovered from a woman aged 60-75 years in good health and CMV-seronegative. The V gene is TRBV7-2, the J gene TRBJ2-2; 14 bases match TRBD2. Sequenced sample: PBMCs. In DNA, the CDR3 is TGTGCCAGCAGCTTAGCGGGGACTAGCGGGAGCAGGGAGCTGTTTTTT. This translates into CASSLAGTSGSRELFF.